This T cell receptor beta chain emerged from a study of PD-L1 blockade in urothelial cancer. Overall study: Patients began atezolizumab, 1,200 mg intravenously every 3 weeks, in the mid-2010s. Blood was analyzed 3 weeks (second dose) and 6 weeks after treatment start. Patients had been given 0 to 3 earlier chemotherapy regimens.

Time point here: peripheral blood 6 weeks after treatment start. The study, taken as a whole, reports: Lower pretreatment blood TCR clonality, under the median, predicted better survival, researchers reported.

Sequenced by immunoSEQ multiplex PCR; TCRdb stores in-frame clones only, minus some. The sample consists of over 100,000 clones, less than 95% of them appearing once. A word on this clone: Antigen unknown.

CDR3 size: 14 residues. Germline-derived CDR1 and CDR2 are SGHRS and YFSETQ. V dropped 4 bases and J dropped 2 bases, with 12 bases sitting between them. The sequence came from a man aged 60 to 75 with urothelial cancer. The sequences come from PBMCs, collected around atezolizumab (anti-PD-L1) treatment. The chain is built from TRBV5-1 and TRBJ1-1, with D unclear. As DNA, the CDR3 is TGCGCCAGCAGCGCGCGAGAGGGCAACACTGAAGCTTTCTTT. Its translation: CASSAREGNTEAFF.